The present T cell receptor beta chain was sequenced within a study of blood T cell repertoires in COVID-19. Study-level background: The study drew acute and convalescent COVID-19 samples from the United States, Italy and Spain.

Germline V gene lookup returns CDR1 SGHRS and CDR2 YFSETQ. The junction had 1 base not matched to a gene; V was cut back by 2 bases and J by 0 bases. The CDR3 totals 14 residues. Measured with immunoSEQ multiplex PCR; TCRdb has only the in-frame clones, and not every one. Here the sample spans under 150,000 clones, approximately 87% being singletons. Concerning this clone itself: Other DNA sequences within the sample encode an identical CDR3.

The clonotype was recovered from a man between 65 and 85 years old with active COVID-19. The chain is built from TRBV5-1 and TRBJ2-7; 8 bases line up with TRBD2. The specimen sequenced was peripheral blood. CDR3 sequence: CASSLTSGSYEQYF. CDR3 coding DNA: TGCGCCAGCAGCTTAACTAGCGGCTCCTACGAGCAGTACTTC.